This is a list of T cell receptor beta chains from one sample in a study of response to subunit inactivated influenza vaccine. TCRdb reprocessed the RT-PCR reads with MiXCR, giving one entry per CDR3 protein. The sample contains fewer than 700,000 distinct CDR3 sequences, 10% to 15% of which appear only once. The sample was PBMCs from blood, taken about 40 days after vaccination. These TCRs come from a man aged 50 to 59 who received an inactivated influenza vaccine. Both conserved end residues are part of each CDR3. The D gene is left open where the match is weak. Part of the rows lack a size; the others show once, few, many or a class for expanded clones.

d_gene | j_gene | v_gene | abundance | CDR3aa | CDR3nt
- | TRBJ1-6 | TRBV25-1 | many | CASSESPHSSPLHF | TGTGCCAGCAGTGAATCCCCCCATTCATCACCCCTCCACTTT
- | TRBJ2-7 | TRBV11-2 | many | CASSSTRDTRYEQYF | TGTGCCAGCAGCTCAACCCGGGACACAAGATACGAGCAGTACTTC
TRBD1 | TRBJ2-7 | TRBV7-9 | - | CASSLLVGQGSNEQYF | TGTGCCAGCAGCTTGCTGGTGGGACAGGGTAGTAACGAGCAGTACTTC
TRBD2 | TRBJ2-1 | TRBV20-1 | few | CSATGGGLAGPPSSYNEQFF | TGCAGTGCTACCGGCGGGGGACTAGCGGGACCCCCCAGCTCCTACAATGAGCAGTTCTTC
TRBD2 | TRBJ2-1 | TRBV5-1 | many | CASSPGLAGYNEQFF | TGCGCCAGCAGCCCCGGACTAGCGGGATACAATGAGCAGTTCTTC
TRBD1 | TRBJ1-2 | TRBV6-2/TRBV6-3 | many | CAGAGFGRGIDGYTF | TGTGCCGGCGCGGGTTTTGGCAGGGGGATCGATGGCTACACCTTC
- | TRBJ2-4 | TRBV20-1 | many | CSASSSLAKNIQYF | TGCAGTGCTTCTTCTAGTTTAGCCAAAAACATTCAGTACTTC
TRBD1 | TRBJ2-7 | TRBV6-5 | many | CASSYRQGGTYEQYF | TGTGCCAGCAGTTACCGACAGGGGGGAACCTACGAGCAGTACTTC
- | TRBJ2-7 | TRBV12-3/TRBV12-4 | few | CASSLPREYF | TGTGCCAGCAGTTTGCCCCGGGAGTACTTC
- | TRBJ2-7 | TRBV4-3 | many | CASSQDYGSGEQYF | TGCGCCAGCAGCCAAGATTATGGTAGCGGCGAGCAGTACTTC
TRBD1 | TRBJ1-5 | TRBV4-3 | few | CASSQGTDNQPQHF | TGCGCCAGCAGCCAGGGGACAGACAATCAGCCCCAGCATTTT
TRBD2 | TRBJ2-3 | TRBV27 | many | CASSPGLLTDTQYF | TGTGCCAGCAGTCCGGGACTACTCACAGATACGCAGTATTTT
TRBD1 | TRBJ2-7 | TRBV7-9 | - | CASSPSLTGANEQYF | TGTGCCAGCAGCCCCTCCTTGACAGGGGCTAACGAGCAGTACTTC
- | TRBJ2-2 | TRBV9 | few | CASSVGAPGELFF | TGTGCCAGCAGCGTAGGAGCGCCCGGGGAGCTGTTTTTT
- | TRBJ1-1 | TRBV6-5 | - | CASSYSWTVNTEAFF | TGTGCCAGCAGCTATTCCTGGACAGTGAACACTGAAGCTTTCTTT